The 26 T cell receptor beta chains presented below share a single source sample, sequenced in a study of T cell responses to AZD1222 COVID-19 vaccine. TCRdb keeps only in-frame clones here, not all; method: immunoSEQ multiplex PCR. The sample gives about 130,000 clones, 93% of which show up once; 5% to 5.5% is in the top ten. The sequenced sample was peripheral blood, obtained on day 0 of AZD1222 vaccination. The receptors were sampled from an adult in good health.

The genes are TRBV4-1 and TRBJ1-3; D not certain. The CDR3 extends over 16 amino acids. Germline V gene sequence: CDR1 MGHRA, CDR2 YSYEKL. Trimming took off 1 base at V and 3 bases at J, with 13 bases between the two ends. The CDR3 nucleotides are TGCGCCAGCAGCCAAGCACCGCGGGGTCGTGGAAACACCATATATTTT. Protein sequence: CASSQAPRGRGNTIYF.

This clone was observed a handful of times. The CDR3 loop reads CASSRLQETQYF. CDR3 bases: TGTGCCAGCAGTCGCCTGCAAGAGACCCAGTACTTC. V and J are TRBV27 and TRBJ2-5; D uncertain. This CDR3 comprises 12 residues. Deletions cut 5 bases from V and 2 bases from J, with 6 bases between. CDR1 is MNHEY, CDR2 SMNVEV, per germline (reference sequence).

DNA of the CDR3: TGTGCCTGGAGTCGGACTAGCGGGAGCAATACGCAGTATTTT. Its translation is CAWSRTSGSNTQYF. This chain joins TRBV30 and TRBJ2-3; 13 positions match TRBD2. CDR3 size: 14 residues. CDR1 is GTSNPN and CDR2 is SVGIG in the germline V gene (reference sequence). Germline trimming cut 2 bases from V and 7 bases from J; bases unmatched to any gene: 3.

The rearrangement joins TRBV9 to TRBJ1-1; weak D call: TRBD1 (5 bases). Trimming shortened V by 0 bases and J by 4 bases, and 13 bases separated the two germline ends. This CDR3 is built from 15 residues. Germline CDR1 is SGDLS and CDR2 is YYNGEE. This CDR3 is CASSVAIKGATEAFF. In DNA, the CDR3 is TGTGCCAGCAGCGTAGCTATCAAAGGGGCCACTGAAGCTTTCTTT. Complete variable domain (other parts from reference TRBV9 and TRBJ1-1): DSGVTQTPKHLITATGQRVTLRCSPRSGDLSVYWYQQSLDQGLQFLIQYYNGEERAKGNILERFSAQQFPDLHSELNLSSLELGDSALYFCASSVAIKGATEAFFGQGTRLTVV.

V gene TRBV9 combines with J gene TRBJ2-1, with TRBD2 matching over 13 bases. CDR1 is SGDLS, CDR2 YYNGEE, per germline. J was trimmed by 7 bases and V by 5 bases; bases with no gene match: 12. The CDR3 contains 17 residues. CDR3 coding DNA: TGTGCCAGCAGACGGGGACTAGCGGGATCTGGGAAAAATGAGCAGTTCTTC. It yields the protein CASRRGLAGSGKNEQFF. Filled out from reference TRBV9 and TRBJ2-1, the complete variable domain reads DSGVTQTPKHLITATGQRVTLRCSPRSGDLSVYWYQQSLDQGLQFLIQYYNGEERAKGNILERFSAQQFPDLHSELNLSSLELGDSALYFCASRRGLAGSGKNEQFFGPGTRLTVL.

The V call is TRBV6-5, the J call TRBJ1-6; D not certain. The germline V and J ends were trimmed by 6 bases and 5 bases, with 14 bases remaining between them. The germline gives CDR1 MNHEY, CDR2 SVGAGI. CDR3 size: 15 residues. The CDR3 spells CASSPIGHNNSPLHF. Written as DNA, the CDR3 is TGTGCCAGCAGCCCGATTGGGCACAATAATTCACCCCTCCACTTT.

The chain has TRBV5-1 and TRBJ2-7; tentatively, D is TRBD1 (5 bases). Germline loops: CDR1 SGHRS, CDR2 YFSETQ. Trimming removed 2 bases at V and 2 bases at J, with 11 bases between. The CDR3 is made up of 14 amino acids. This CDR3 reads CASSFFGRAYEQYF. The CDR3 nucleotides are TGCGCCAGCAGCTTTTTTGGCAGGGCCTACGAGCAGTACTTC.

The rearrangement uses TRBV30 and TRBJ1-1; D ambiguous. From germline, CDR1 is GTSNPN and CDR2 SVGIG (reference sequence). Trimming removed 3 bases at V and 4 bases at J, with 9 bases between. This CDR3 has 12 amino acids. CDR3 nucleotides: TGTGCCTGGAGATCGCAAGCCACTGAAGCTTTCTTT. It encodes CAWRSQATEAFF.

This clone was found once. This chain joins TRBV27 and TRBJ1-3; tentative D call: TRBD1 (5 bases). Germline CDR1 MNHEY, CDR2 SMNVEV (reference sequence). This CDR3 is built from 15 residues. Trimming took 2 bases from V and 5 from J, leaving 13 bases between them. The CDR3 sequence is CASSLTGTRRNTIYF. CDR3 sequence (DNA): TGTGCCAGCAGTTTAACCGGGACTCGAAGAAACACCATATATTTT.

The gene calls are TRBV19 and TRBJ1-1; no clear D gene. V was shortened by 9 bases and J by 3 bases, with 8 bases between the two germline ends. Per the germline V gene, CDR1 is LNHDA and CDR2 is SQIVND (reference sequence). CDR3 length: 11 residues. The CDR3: CASTAYTEAFF. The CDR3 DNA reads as TGTGCCAGCACAGCTTACACTGAAGCTTTCTTT.

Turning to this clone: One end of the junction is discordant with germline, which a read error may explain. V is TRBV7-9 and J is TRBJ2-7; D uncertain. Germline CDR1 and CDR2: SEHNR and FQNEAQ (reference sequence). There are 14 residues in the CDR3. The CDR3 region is CASSLDTGSYEQYF. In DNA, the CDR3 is TGTGCCAGCAGTTTAGACACGGGCTCCTACGAGCAGTACTTC.

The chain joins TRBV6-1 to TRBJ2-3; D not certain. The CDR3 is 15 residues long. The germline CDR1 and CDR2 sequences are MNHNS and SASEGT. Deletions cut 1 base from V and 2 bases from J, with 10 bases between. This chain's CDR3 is CASSEGAEYTDTQYF. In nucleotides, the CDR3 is TGTGCCAGCAGTGAAGGGGCGGAATACACAGATACGCAGTATTTT.

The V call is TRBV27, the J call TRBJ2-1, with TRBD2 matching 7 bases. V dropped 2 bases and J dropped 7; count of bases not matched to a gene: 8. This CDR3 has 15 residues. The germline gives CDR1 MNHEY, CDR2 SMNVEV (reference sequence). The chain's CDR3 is CASSLAPLLANEQFF. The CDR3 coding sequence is TGTGCCAGCAGTTTAGCCCCACTACTAGCGAATGAGCAGTTCTTC.

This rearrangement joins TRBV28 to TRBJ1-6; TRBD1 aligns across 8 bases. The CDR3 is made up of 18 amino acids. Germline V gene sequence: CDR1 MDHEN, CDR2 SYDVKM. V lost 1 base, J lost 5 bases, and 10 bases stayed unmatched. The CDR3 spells CASSLYLPTGGNNSPLHF. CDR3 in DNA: TGTGCCAGCAGTTTATACCTACCAACAGGGGGGAATAATTCACCCCTCCACTTT.

The CDR3 reads CASSRDVETQYF. The CDR3 coding sequence is TGTGCCAGCAGCCGGGACGTGGAGACCCAGTACTTC. The chain carries TRBV7-9 and TRBJ2-5; D is tentatively TRBD1 or TRBD2 (5 bases each). Germline-derived CDR1 and CDR2 are SEHNR and FQNEAQ (reference sequence). Trimming removed 5 bases from V and 5 bases from J, with 9 bases in between. This CDR3 region has 12 residues.

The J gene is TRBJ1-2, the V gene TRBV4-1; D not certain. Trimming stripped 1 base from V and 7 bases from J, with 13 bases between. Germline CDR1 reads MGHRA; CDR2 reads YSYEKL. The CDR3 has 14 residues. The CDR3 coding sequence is TGCGCCAGCAGCCAAGGCCCAATCGCGGGTGGCTACACCTTC. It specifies CASSQGPIAGGYTF.

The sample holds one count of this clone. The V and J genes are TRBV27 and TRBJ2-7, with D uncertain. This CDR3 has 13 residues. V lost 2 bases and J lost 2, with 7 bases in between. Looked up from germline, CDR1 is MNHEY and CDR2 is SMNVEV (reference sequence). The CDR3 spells CASSLANPYEQYF. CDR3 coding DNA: TGTGCCAGCAGTTTAGCGAACCCCTACGAGCAGTACTTC.

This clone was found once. CDR3 in amino acids: CASSLDGIGGGYTF. In DNA, the CDR3 is TGCGCCAGCAGCTTGGACGGGATAGGTGGTGGCTACACCTTC. This rearrangement joins TRBV5-1 to TRBJ1-2; D ambiguous. Germline V gives CDR1 SGHRS, CDR2 YFSETQ. V gave up 0 bases and J gave up 7 bases, with 13 bases separating them. This CDR3 comprises 14 residues. Based on the CDR3 plus reference TRBV5-1 and TRBJ1-2, the full variable domain is KAGVTQTPRYLIKTRGQQVTLSCSPISGHRSVSWYQQTPGQGLQFLFEYFSETQRNKGNFPGRFSGRQFSNSRSEMNVSTLELGDSALYLCASSLDGIGGGYTFGSGTRLTVV.

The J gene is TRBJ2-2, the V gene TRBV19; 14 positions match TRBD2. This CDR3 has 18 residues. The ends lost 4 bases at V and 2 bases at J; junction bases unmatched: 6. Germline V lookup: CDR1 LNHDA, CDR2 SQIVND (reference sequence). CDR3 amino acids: CASSTRLAGGPNTGELFF. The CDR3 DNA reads TGTGCCAGTAGTACCCGACTAGCGGGAGGGCCAAACACCGGGGAGCTGTTTTTT.

CDR3 amino acids: CASSLGTGGNQPQHF. In nucleotides, the CDR3 is TGCGCCAGCAGCTTGGGGACAGGGGGGAATCAGCCCCAGCATTTT. V and J are TRBV5-1 and TRBJ1-5, with TRBD1 matching over 10 bases. The germline V gene encodes CDR1 SGHRS and CDR2 YFSETQ. Losses at the gene ends were 0 bases for V and 4 bases for J; bases not matched to a gene: 1. The CDR3 runs to 15 residues.

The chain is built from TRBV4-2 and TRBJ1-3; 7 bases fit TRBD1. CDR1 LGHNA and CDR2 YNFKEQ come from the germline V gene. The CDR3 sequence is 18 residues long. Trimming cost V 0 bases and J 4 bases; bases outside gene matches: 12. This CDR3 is CASSQEPGQRGTGNTIYF. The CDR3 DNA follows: TGTGCCAGCAGCCAAGAACCGGGACAGAGGGGTACAGGAAACACCATATATTTT.

DNA of the CDR3: TGTGCCAGCAGCTTATCTACAGGGGACTACGAGCAGTACTTC. This codes for CASSLSTGDYEQYF. V is TRBV7-2 and J is TRBJ2-7; 7 bases map to TRBD1. Per germline, CDR1 SGHTA and CDR2 FQGNSA. CDR3 length: 14 residues. Trimming at V came to 2 bases and at J to 3 bases, leaving 4 bases not matched to a gene.

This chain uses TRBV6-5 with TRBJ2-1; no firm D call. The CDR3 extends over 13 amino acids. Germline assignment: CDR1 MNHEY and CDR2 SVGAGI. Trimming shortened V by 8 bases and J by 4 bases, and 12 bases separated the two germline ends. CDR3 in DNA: TGTGCCAGCGGAATAACAGTTTACAATGAGCAGTTCTTC. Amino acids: CASGITVYNEQFF.

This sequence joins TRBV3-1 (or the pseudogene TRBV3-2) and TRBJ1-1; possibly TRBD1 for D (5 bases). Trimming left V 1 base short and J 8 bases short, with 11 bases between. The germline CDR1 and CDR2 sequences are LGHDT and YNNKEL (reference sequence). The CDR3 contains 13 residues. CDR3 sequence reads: CASSQVQDGEAFF. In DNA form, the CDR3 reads TGTGCCAGCAGCCAAGTACAGGATGGGGAAGCTTTCTTT.

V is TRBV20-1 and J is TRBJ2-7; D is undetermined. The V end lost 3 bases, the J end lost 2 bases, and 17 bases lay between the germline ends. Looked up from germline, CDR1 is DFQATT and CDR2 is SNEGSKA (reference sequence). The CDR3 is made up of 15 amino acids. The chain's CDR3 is CSASGARSHTYEQYF. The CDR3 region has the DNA TGCAGTGCTAGTGGTGCGCGTTCGCATACCTACGAGCAGTACTTC.

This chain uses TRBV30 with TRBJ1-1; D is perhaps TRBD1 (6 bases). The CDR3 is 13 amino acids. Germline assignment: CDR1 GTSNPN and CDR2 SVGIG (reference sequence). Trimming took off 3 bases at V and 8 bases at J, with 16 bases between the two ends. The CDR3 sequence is CAWSVDGGAEAFF. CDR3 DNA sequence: TGTGCCTGGAGCGTCGACGGGGGGGCAGAAGCTTTCTTT. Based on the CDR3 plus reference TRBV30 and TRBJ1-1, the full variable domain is SQTIHQWPATLVQPVGSPLSLECTVEGTSNPNLYWYRQAAGRGLQLLFYSVGIGQISSEVPQNLSASRPQDRQFILSSKKLLLSDSGFYLCAWSVDGGAEAFFGQGTRLTVV.